The 27 T cell receptor beta chains reported below all come from one sample, sequenced in a study of OX40 agonist ivuxolimab in advanced cancers. Measured with immunoSEQ multiplex PCR; TCRdb has only the in-frame clones, and not every one. The profile covers roughly 49,000 clones, with around 82% appearing a single time and about 3% taken by the ten largest. Sample: CD4+ or CD8+ T cells sorted from blood, taken in a trial of the OX40 agonist ivuxolimab. These receptors all come from an adult with an advanced solid tumor such as melanoma, head and neck, liver or kidney cancer.

The CDR3 DNA reads TGTGCCAGCTCACAGGGCACTAATGAAAAACTGTTTTTT. Its translation is CASSQGTNEKLFF. V gene TRBV18 combines with J gene TRBJ1-4; D is uncertain. This CDR3 comprises 13 residues. Germline assignment: CDR1 KGHSH and CDR2 LQKENI. V lost 4 bases and J lost 2, with 5 bases in between.

The chain uses TRBV7-3 and TRBJ1-4; tentative D call: TRBD1 (5 bases). The CDR3 length is 15 residues. Germline CDR1 and CDR2: SGHTA and FQGTGA. V lost 2 bases and J lost 8, with 15 bases in between. As DNA, the CDR3 is TGTGCCAGCAGCTTAGAAGGAGGGGTAGGCGAAAAACTGTTTTTT. Protein sequence: CASSLEGGVGEKLFF.

The chain couples TRBV11-1 to TRBJ2-7; D is unclear. This CDR3 comprises 12 residues. V lost 3 bases and J 4 bases, leaving 7 bases between the germline ends. Germline CDR1 and CDR2: SGHAT and FQDESV (reference sequence). Here the CDR3 reads CASSFLGYEQYF. CDR3 nucleotide sequence: TGTGCCAGCAGCTTTCTGGGTTACGAGCAGTACTTC. The full variable domain, completed using reference TRBV11-1 and TRBJ2-7, is EAEVAQSPRYKITEKSQAVAFWCDPISGHATLYWYRQILGQGPELLVQFQDESVVDDSQLPKDRFSAERLKGVDSTLKIQPAELGDSAMYLCASSFLGYEQYFGPGTRLTVT.

The V and J genes are TRBV15 and TRBJ1-2, with D possibly being TRBD1 (5 bases). The CDR3 has 15 amino acids. Trimming took off 0 bases at V and 8 bases at J, with 16 bases between the two ends. CDR1 and CDR2 (germline): LNHNV, YYDKDF (reference sequence). CDR3: CATSRERSGLGGYTF. CDR3 in DNA: TGTGCCACCAGCAGAGAACGTTCAGGGTTGGGGGGCTACACCTTC.

The chain employs TRBV5-1 and TRBJ2-7, with 8 bases that match TRBD1. CDR3 size: 16 residues. The germline V gene encodes CDR1 SGHRS and CDR2 YFSETQ. V dropped 4 bases and J dropped 3; count of bases not matched to a gene: 12. The CDR3 reads CASSRQPGQDRYEQYF. The CDR3 DNA reads as TGCGCCAGCAGCCGCCAGCCGGGACAGGATCGCTACGAGCAGTACTTC.

V is TRBV2 and J is TRBJ2-5, with 11 nucleotides matching TRBD2. CDR1 and CDR2 from the germline V gene are SNHLY and FYNNEI. This CDR3 region has 18 residues. The J segment lost 5 bases and the V segment lost 0 bases, leaving 11 bases of the junction unmatched. In DNA form, the CDR3 reads TGTGCCAGCAGTGAAGCGCTTCAGACTAGCGGGGCCCGGGAGACCCAGTACTTC. Protein sequence: CASSEALQTSGARETQYF. Using reference TRBV2 and TRBJ2-5 for the parts outside the CDR3, the full variable domain is EPEVTQTPSHQVTQMGQEVILRCVPISNHLYFYWYRQILGQKVEFLVSFYNNEISEKSEIFDDQFSVERPDGSNFTLKIRSTKLEDSAMYFCASSEALQTSGARETQYFGPGTRLLVL.

This chain joins TRBV10-1 and TRBJ1-6, with D unresolved. Germline CDR1 WNHNN, CDR2 SYGVQD (reference sequence). This CDR3 is built from 14 residues. The V end lost 5 bases, the J end lost 7 bases, and 12 bases lay between the germline ends. The CDR3 spells CASSLGSQNSPLHF. CDR3 DNA: TGCGCCAGCAGTTTGGGCAGCCAGAATTCACCCCTCCACTTT.

Here the CDR3 DNA reads TGCAGCGCGAGGGGACAGACGTACGAGCAGTACTTC. It specifies CSARGQTYEQYF. The rearrangement joins TRBV29-1 to TRBJ2-7, with TRBD1 identical over 7 bases. With V trimmed by 7 bases and J by 4 bases, 7 bases remained unmatched. The CDR3 is made up of 12 amino acids. CDR1 and CDR2 from the germline V gene are SQVTM and ANQGSEA.

The genes are TRBV6-6 and TRBJ1-6; D is unclear. CDR1 MNHNY and CDR2 SVGAGI come from the germline V gene (reference sequence). The CDR3 is 16 residues long. V was cut by 7 bases and J by 7 bases, with 20 bases left in between. The CDR3 sequence is CASKDEATPQNSPLHF. The CDR3 bases are TGTGCCAGCAAGGATGAGGCAACCCCTCAAAATTCACCCCTCCACTTT.

A remark on this clone: This CDR3 is also generated by other DNA sequences in the sample. This chain connects TRBV19 to TRBJ2-7, with 9 bases fitting TRBD1. The ends lost 5 bases at V and 1 base at J; junction bases unmatched: 9. This CDR3 region has 16 residues. The germline V gene has CDR1 LNHDA and CDR2 SQIVND (reference sequence). CDR3 amino acids: CASSGVLDRGSYEQYF. Written as DNA, the CDR3 is TGTGCCAGTAGTGGGGTGCTGGACAGGGGTTCCTACGAGCAGTACTTC.

The V call is TRBV6-1, the J call TRBJ1-1; D perhaps matches TRBD1 (6 bases). The CDR3 runs to 11 residues. Deletions cut 9 bases from V and 7 bases from J, with 12 bases between. The V gene's germline CDR1 is MNHNS and CDR2 SASEGT. The CDR3 loop reads CASMGQVEAFF. The CDR3, as DNA: TGTGCCAGTATGGGACAAGTTGAAGCTTTCTTT.

The chain has TRBV10-3 and TRBJ2-7; D gene unclear. Looked up from germline, CDR1 is ENHRY and CDR2 is SYGVKD. There are 15 residues in the CDR3. The V gene lost 3 bases and the J gene lost 1 base, with 13 bases spanning the gap. The CDR3 spells CAISDSAVPSYEQYF. The CDR3 DNA reads as TGTGCCATCAGTGATTCGGCAGTTCCGTCCTACGAGCAGTACTTC.

The chain is built from TRBV6-6 and TRBJ2-5, with D maybe TRBD1 (7 bases). Trimming removed 10 bases at V and 5 bases at J, with 17 bases between. This CDR3 is built from 13 residues. Germline CDR1 MNHNY, CDR2 SVGAGI (reference sequence). The CDR3 coding sequence is TGTGCCATCCAGGGGGGTGGACTCGAGACCCAGTACTTC. Translating gives CAIQGGGLETQYF.

This clone has a single count. The chain recombines TRBV19 with TRBJ2-1; 15 bases are a match to TRBD2. In germline, CDR1 is LNHDA, CDR2 SQIVND (reference sequence). V shed 5 bases, J shed 9 bases, and the junction held 5 bases outside the gene matches. The CDR3 loop spans 15 amino acids. Here the CDR3 DNA reads TGTGCCAGTAGTCGGACTAGCGGGGGGGCCGGTGAGCAGTTCTTC. It yields the protein CASSRTSGGAGEQFF.

This chain connects TRBV13 to TRBJ1-2; TRBD1 aligns across 7 bases. The V gene's germline CDR1 is PRHDT and CDR2 FYEKMQ (reference sequence). The V segment lost 5 bases and the J segment 0 bases; nucleotides outside the gene matches: 9. This CDR3 is built from 16 residues. The CDR3 loop is CASSVNRGPANYGYTF. The DNA of the CDR3 is TGTGCCAGCAGCGTCAACAGGGGACCAGCTAACTATGGCTACACCTTC. Complete variable domain (other parts from reference TRBV13 and TRBJ1-2): AAGVIQSPRHLIKEKRETATLKCYPIPRHDTVYWYQQGPGQDPQFLISFYEKMQSDKGSIPDRFSAQQFSDYHSELNMSSLELGDSALYFCASSVNRGPANYGYTFGSGTRLTVV.

The chain has TRBV10-3 and TRBJ2-7, with D hard to call. CDR1 is ENHRY, CDR2 SYGVKD, per germline. This CDR3 region has 15 residues. The germline V and J ends were trimmed by 3 bases and 0 bases, with 12 bases remaining between them. Here the CDR3 reads CAISDAHRLSYEQYF. CDR3 in DNA: TGTGCCATCAGTGATGCTCACCGACTCTCCTACGAGCAGTACTTC.

The CDR3 is CASSLGRMNTGELFF. The CDR3 nucleotides are TGTGCCAGCAGCTTGGGGCGGATGAACACCGGGGAGCTGTTTTTT. The V call is TRBV27, the J call TRBJ2-2; TRBD1 might be the D (5 bases). This CDR3 comprises 15 residues. V was trimmed by 6 bases and J by 1 base, leaving 12 bases between them. Germline lookup yields CDR1 MNHEY and CDR2 SMNVEV (reference sequence).

The chain carries TRBV2 and TRBJ2-7; TRBD1 matches 7 bases. Germline loops: CDR1 SNHLY, CDR2 FYNNEI. The junction had 9 bases not matched to a gene; V was cut back by 4 bases and J by 6 bases. The CDR3 totals 14 residues. The CDR3 region has the DNA TGTGCCAGCAGTGGACAGGGCGCCCTGGGCGAGCAGTACTTC. Translated, it gives CASSGQGALGEQYF.

This rearrangement joins TRBV5-1 to TRBJ2-7; 9 bases fit TRBD1. Germline CDR1 reads SGHRS; CDR2 reads YFSETQ. The CDR3 runs 15 residues. After removal of 4 bases from V and 4 bases from J, the junction contained 9 bases not matched to a gene. The CDR3: CASSPGGTGRYEQYF. The CDR3 region has the DNA TGCGCCAGCAGCCCGGGTGGGACAGGGAGATACGAGCAGTACTTC.

The J gene is TRBJ2-1, the V gene TRBV12-5, with 12 positions matching TRBD2. The CDR3 sequence is 16 residues long. Germline lookup yields CDR1 LGHNT and CDR2 FRNRAP. Unmatched junction bases numbered 4, after V lost 2 bases and J lost 5 bases. The CDR3 nucleotides are TGTGCTAGTGGTTTGCCAGGACTAGCGGGAAACAATGAGCAGTTCTTC. It encodes CASGLPGLAGNNEQFF.

The genes are TRBV25-1 and TRBJ1-2; perhaps TRBD1 as D (5 bases). The CDR3 has 16 residues. Germline lookup yields CDR1 MGHDK and CDR2 SYGVNS. V was cut by 2 bases and J by 7 bases, with 20 bases left in between. The CDR3 reads CASSEIGAAPAAGYTF. In DNA, the CDR3 is TGTGCCAGCAGTGAAATCGGGGCAGCCCCCGCGGCTGGCTACACCTTC.

This chain joins TRBV6-5 and TRBJ1-1; a weak D match, TRBD1 (5 bases). V lost 5 bases to trimming and J lost 0 bases, with 10 bases between them. The CDR3 loop spans 14 amino acids. Germline V gives CDR1 MNHEY, CDR2 SVGAGI. The CDR3 DNA reads as TGTGCCAGCAGTGGGGACCTCTTGAACACTGAAGCTTTCTTT. It specifies CASSGDLLNTEAFF.

The chain couples TRBV5-1 to TRBJ1-2, with D possibly TRBD1 on 5 matching bases. Trimming pared 2 bases from V and 7 bases from J, leaving 12 bases between. Per germline, CDR1 SGHRS and CDR2 YFSETQ. This CDR3 comprises 13 residues. The CDR3 spells CASSFGDAFGYTF. CDR3 coding DNA: TGCGCCAGCAGCTTCGGGGACGCGTTTGGCTACACCTTC.

The chain employs TRBV5-4 and TRBJ2-2; TRBD1 or TRBD2 may be the D gene (7 bases each). This CDR3 has 15 residues. Per the germline V gene, CDR1 is SGHNT and CDR2 is YYREEE (reference sequence). V lost 5 bases and J lost 5, with 16 bases in between. This CDR3 reads CASSPRQGGTGELFF. The CDR3, as DNA: TGTGCCAGCAGTCCCAGACAGGGAGGGACCGGGGAGCTGTTTTTT.

This clone was observed a few times. The rearrangement joins TRBV7-8 to TRBJ2-3, with no clear D. This CDR3 has 14 amino acids. The germline gives CDR1 SGHVS, CDR2 FQNEAQ. Trimming left V 2 bases short and J 0 bases short, with 6 bases between. CDR3 residues: CASSLTSSTDTQYF. The DNA of the CDR3 is TGTGCCAGCAGCTTAACGTCTAGCACAGATACGCAGTATTTT.

CDR3 coding DNA: TGTGCCAGCAGCTTGTCGGGGTCTGATTTTCGAAAACTGTTTTTT. Translated, it gives CASSLSGSDFRKLFF. The V gene is TRBV5-4, the J gene TRBJ1-4; D is undetermined. Germline values: CDR1 SGHNT, CDR2 YYREEE (reference sequence). CDR3 length equals 15 residues. V was cut by 1 base and J by 10 bases, with 17 bases left in between.

This clone was counted between two and nine times. The chain is built from TRBV7-2 and TRBJ1-1; 7 nucleotides match TRBD1. This CDR3 has 16 amino acids. V was pared by 6 bases and J by 5 bases, with 15 bases of the junction left unmatched. Germline-derived CDR1 and CDR2 are SGHTA and FQGNSA. CDR3 in amino acids: CASRGVYGQGGTEAFF. DNA of the CDR3: TGTGCCAGCAGAGGAGTATACGGGCAGGGGGGTACTGAAGCTTTCTTT. The full variable domain, in which reference TRBV7-2 and TRBJ1-1 provide the parts outside the CDR3, is GAGVSQSPSNKVTEKGKDVELRCDPISGHTALYWYRQSLGQGLEFLIYFQGNSAPDKSGLPSDRFSAERTGGSVSTLTIQRTQQEDSAVYLCASRGVYGQGGTEAFFGQGTRLTVV.